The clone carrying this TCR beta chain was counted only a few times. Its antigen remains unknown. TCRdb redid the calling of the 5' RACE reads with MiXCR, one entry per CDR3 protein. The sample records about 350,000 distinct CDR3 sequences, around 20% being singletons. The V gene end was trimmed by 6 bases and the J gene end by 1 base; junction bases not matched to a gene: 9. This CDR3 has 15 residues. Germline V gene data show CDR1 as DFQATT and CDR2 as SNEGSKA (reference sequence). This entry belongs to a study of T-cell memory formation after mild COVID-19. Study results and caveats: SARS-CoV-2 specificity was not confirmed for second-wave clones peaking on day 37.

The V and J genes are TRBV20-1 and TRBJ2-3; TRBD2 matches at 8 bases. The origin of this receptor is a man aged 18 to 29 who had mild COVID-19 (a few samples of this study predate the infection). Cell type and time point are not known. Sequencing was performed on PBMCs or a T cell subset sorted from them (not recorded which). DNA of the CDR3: TGCAGTGCGCCGGGACTAGTACTCGGCACAGATACGCAGTATTTT. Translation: CSAPGLVLGTDTQYF.